The clone carrying this T cell receptor (beta chain) was counted many times. Its antigen is undetermined. The data were obtained in a study of blood T cells in healthy people across ages. Through a sample-barcoded 5' primer and a J-beta primer mix, a second PCR was run for about 6 to 12 cycles. Through a template-switch adaptor with 12 random nucleotides, each cDNA molecule received a tag. MiXCR, run by TCRdb on the 5' RACE reads, gives a single entry per CDR3 protein. The table lists roughly 1 million distinct CDR3 sequences, under 30% of them singletons. Study-level findings and limits: Older age went with lower TCR beta diversity per million T cells, in a roughly linear way.

The CDR3 runs 15 residues. Trimming took off 2 bases at V and 3 bases at J, with 13 bases between the two ends. Germline CDR1 is MDHEN and CDR2 is SYDVKM. The same specimen was also included in a second study, on T cells of mothers and their children. That investigation notes: Comparable shaping of TCR recombination output by thymic selection was observed in related and unrelated pairs. Evidence of persistent microchimeric T cell clones was absent.

The sequence was obtained from a girl aged 2 to 10 in good health. The chain recombines TRBV28 with TRBJ2-5; TRBD2 might be the D (6 bases). Specimen: blood. CDR3: CASSLGQGGEETQYF. The CDR3 nucleotides are TGTGCCAGCAGTTTAGGGCAGGGCGGGGAAGAGACCCAGTACTTC. Based on the CDR3 plus reference TRBV28 and TRBJ2-5, the full variable domain is DVKVTQSSRYLVKRTGEKVFLECVQDMDHENMFWYRQDPGLGLRLIYFSYDVKMKEKGDIPEGYSVSREKKERFSLILESASTNQTSMYLCASSLGQGGEETQYFGPGTRLLVL.